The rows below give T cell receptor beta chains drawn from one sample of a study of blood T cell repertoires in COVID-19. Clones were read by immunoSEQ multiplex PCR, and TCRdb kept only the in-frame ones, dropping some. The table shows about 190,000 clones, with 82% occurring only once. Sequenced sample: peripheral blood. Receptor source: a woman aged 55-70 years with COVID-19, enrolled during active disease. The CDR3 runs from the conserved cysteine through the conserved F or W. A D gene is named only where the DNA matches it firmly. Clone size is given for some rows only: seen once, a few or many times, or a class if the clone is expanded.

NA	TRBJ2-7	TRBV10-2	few	CASSELGQGAYEQYF	TGCGCCAGCAGTGAGTTGGGGCAGGGCGCCTACGAGCAGTACTTC
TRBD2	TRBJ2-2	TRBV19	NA	CASSIGRGGARELFF	TGTGCCAGTAGTATAGGTCGGGGAGGGGCCCGGGAGCTGTTTTTT
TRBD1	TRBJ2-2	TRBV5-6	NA	CASSLGQGGWVTGELFF	TGTGCCAGCAGCTTGGGCCAAGGGGGCTGGGTTACCGGGGAGCTGTTTTTT
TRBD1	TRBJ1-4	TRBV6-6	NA	CASYRGTNEKLFF	TGTGCCAGCTACAGGGGGACCAATGAAAAACTGTTTTTT
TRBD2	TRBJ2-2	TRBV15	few	CATSREGTSRSVAGELFF	TGTGCCACCAGCAGAGAGGGGACTAGCAGGTCCGTTGCCGGGGAGCTGTTTTTT
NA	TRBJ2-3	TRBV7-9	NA	CASSLASGADTQYF	TGTGCCAGCAGCTTAGCGAGTGGAGCAGATACGCAGTATTTT
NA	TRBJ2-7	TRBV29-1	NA	CSVEVYGQGNEQYF	TGCAGCGTTGAAGTTTATGGGCAGGGGAACGAGCAGTACTTC
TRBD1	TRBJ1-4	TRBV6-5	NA	CASSYSGGGGEKLFF	TGTGCCAGCAGTTACTCAGGGGGCGGTGGTGAAAAACTGTTTTTT
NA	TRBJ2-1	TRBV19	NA	CASRARRDEQFF	TGTGCCAGTAGAGCGCGGAGGGATGAGCAGTTCTTC
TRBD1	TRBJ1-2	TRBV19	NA	CASTRGQGAGYTF	TGTGCCAGTACCCGGGGACAGGGGGCAGGCTACACCTTC
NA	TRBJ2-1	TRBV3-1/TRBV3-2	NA	CASSHSSGYNEQFF	TGTGCCAGCAGCCATAGTAGCGGATACAATGAGCAGTTCTTC
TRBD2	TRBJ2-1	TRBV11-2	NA	CASSFGRAPNNEQFF	TGTGCCAGCAGCTTCGGGAGGGCCCCCAACAATGAGCAGTTCTTC
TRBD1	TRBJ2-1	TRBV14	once	CASSPLRGRDRGRNEQFF	TGTGCCAGCAGCCCCTTAAGGGGCCGGGACAGGGGCCGGAATGAGCAGTTCTTC
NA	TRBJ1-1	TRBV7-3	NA	CASSLTLGGASEAFF	TGTGCCAGCAGCTTAACGTTAGGGGGGGCTTCTGAAGCTTTCTTT
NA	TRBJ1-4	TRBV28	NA	CASSLMTRMGGNEKLFF	TGTGCCAGCAGTTTAATGACGCGGATGGGAGGTAATGAAAAACTGTTTTTT
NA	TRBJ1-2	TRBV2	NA	CASSVVTANYGYTF	TGTGCCAGCAGTGTTGTCACGGCTAACTATGGCTACACCTTC
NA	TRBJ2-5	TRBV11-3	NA	CASSLDYRGTQYF	TGTGCCAGCAGCTTAGATTACCGGGGGACCCAGTACTTC
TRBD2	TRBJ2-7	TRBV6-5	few	CASSLTSRYEQYF	TGTGCCAGCAGTTTGACTAGCCGTTACGAGCAGTACTTC